Each of the 15 T cell receptor beta chains below was sequenced from the same sample in a study of T cells in Graves' hyperthyroidism and ophthalmopathy. RNA transcripts yielded amplified TCR beta CDR3 regions. The TCR CDR3 was amplified in a first-round RT-PCR using the HTBI primer set. TCRdb analysed the multiplex PCR reads with MiXCR anew, one entry per CDR3 protein. The data hold nearly 750,000 distinct CDR3 sequences, with approximately 40% observed a single time. The material sequenced was blood. Source of these receptors: a woman aged 40 to 50 with Graves' hyperthyroidism.

The chain has TRBV2 and TRBJ2-3, with D possibly TRBD2 on 5 matching bases. V lost 7 bases, J lost 5 bases, and 10 bases lay in between. The CDR3 is made up of 12 amino acids. Germline assignment: CDR1 SNHLY and CDR2 FYNNEI. CDR3 nucleotide sequence: TGTGCCAGCACGGAAAGCGGAGATACGCAGTATTTT. Its protein product is CASTESGDTQYF. Full variable domain (outside the CDR3, taken from reference TRBV2 and TRBJ2-3): EPEVTQTPSHQVTQMGQEVILRCVPISNHLYFYWYRQILGQKVEFLVSFYNNEISEKSEIFDDQFSVERPDGSNFTLKIRSTKLEDSAMYFCASTESGDTQYFGPGTRLTVL.

Details on this clonotype: One junction end does not reproduce the germline sequence, and a read error may be involved. This rearrangement joins TRBV12-3 or TRBV12-4 to TRBJ1-1; D might be TRBD1 (5 bases). The CDR3 runs 12 residues. The CDR3 DNA sequence: TGTGCCGGCAGTCCGCAGGGCACTGAAGCTTTCTTT. It translates to CAGSPQGTEAFF.

The chain joins TRBV7-8 to TRBJ2-7; 8 positions agree with TRBD1. Losses at the gene ends were 5 bases for V and 0 bases for J; bases not matched to a gene: 3. The CDR3 has 14 amino acids. CDR1 and CDR2 from the germline V gene are SGHVS and FQNEAQ. CDR3 nucleotides: TGTGCCAGCAGCAAGACAGGGGTCTCCTACGAGCAGTACTTC. It is translated as CASSKTGVSYEQYF.

The gene calls are TRBV6-5 and TRBJ1-5; no clear D. Germline CDR1 is MNHEY and CDR2 is SVGAGI. The CDR3 has 15 residues. Trimming removed 4 bases at V and 3 bases at J, with 13 bases between. The CDR3 loop reads CASSLWSRDNQPQHF. CDR3 coding DNA: TGTGCCAGCAGTTTATGGAGTAGGGACAATCAGCCCCAGCATTTT.

This clonotype was found many times. This chain uses TRBV7-2 with TRBJ2-7; 7 bases map to TRBD1. This CDR3 spans 15 amino acids. Germline V gene lookup returns CDR1 SGHTA and CDR2 FQGNSA. With V trimmed by 5 bases and J by 4 bases, 11 bases remained unmatched. The CDR3: CASSTEGARRYEQYF. The CDR3 DNA sequence: TGTGCCAGCAGCACCGAGGGGGCGAGGCGTTACGAGCAGTACTTC.

The chain employs TRBV5-1 and TRBJ1-6, with D perhaps TRBD1 (5 bases). V was cut by 4 bases and J by 13 bases, with 18 bases left in between. Germline V gives CDR1 SGHRS, CDR2 YFSETQ. The CDR3 consists of 14 residues. The CDR3 coding sequence is TGCGCCAGCAGCCAAAAGGTAGGAGGGGAGCCCCTCCACTTT. Its protein is CASSQKVGGEPLHF.

The sample holds many counts of this clonotype. This chain links TRBV10-3 with TRBJ1-4; possible D gene TRBD1, 6 bases. Looked up from germline, CDR1 is ENHRY and CDR2 is SYGVKD. Deletions cut 6 bases from V and 6 bases from J, with 11 bases between. CDR3 length: 13 amino acids. The CDR3 coding sequence is TGTGCCATCAGGGACAGTTGGGATGAAAAACTGTTTTTT. It codes for CAIRDSWDEKLFF.

With regard to this clonotype: A read error may explain this, as a much larger clone is one base away. No conserved phenylalanine or tryptophan is present at the end of the CDR3, so a read error is the likely explanation. The CDR3 reads CSAHTDRVREAFS. For the CDR3, the DNA is TGCAGTGCTCACACCGACAGGGTTCGTGAAGCTTTCTCT. V usage is TRBV20-1 and J usage is TRBJ1-1; 7 nucleotides line up with TRBD1. With V trimmed by 5 bases and J by 7 bases, 10 bases remained unmatched. The CDR3 length is 13 residues. Per the germline V gene, CDR1 is DFQATT and CDR2 is SNEGSKA (reference sequence).

The genes are TRBV7-2 and TRBJ1-3; TRBD1 matches 8 bases. With V trimmed by 5 bases and J by 0 bases, 15 bases remained unmatched. CDR1 is SGHTA, CDR2 FQGNSA, per germline. This CDR3 is 19 amino acids long. CDR3 in amino acids: CASSRGGDRLLSSGNTIYF. CDR3 nucleotides: TGTGCCAGCAGCCGGGGGGGGGACAGGCTTCTCAGCTCTGGAAACACCATATATTTT.

This clonotype has ten or more counts. The V call is TRBV7-9, the J call TRBJ1-2, with D maybe TRBD1 (5 bases). Looked up from germline, CDR1 is SEHNR and CDR2 is FQNEAQ (reference sequence). The length of the CDR3 is 14 residues. Deletions cut 5 bases from V and 2 bases from J, with 12 bases between. CDR3 in DNA: TGTGCCAGCAGCCCAGGGAGAGCGAACTATGGCTACACCTTC. Protein product: CASSPGRANYGYTF.

V is TRBV15 and J is TRBJ2-4; possibly TRBD2 for D (6 bases). There are 13 residues in the CDR3. Germline CDR1 and CDR2: LNHNV and YYDKDF (reference sequence). Trimming shortened V by 5 bases and J by 7 bases, and 12 bases separated the two germline ends. The CDR3 loop reads CATSGGLMNIQYF. CDR3 nucleotides: TGTGCCACCAGCGGAGGGCTTATGAACATTCAGTACTTC.

The sample holds many counts of this clonotype. CDR3 sequence: CASSRQGANGNTIYF. In DNA, the CDR3 is TGTGCCAGTAGTAGGCAGGGGGCAAACGGAAACACCATATATTTT. The chain carries TRBV19 and TRBJ1-3, with TRBD1 identical over 8 bases. The CDR3 runs 15 residues. CDR1 and CDR2 from the germline V gene are LNHDA and SQIVND (reference sequence). V was clipped by 4 bases and J by 4 bases; unmatched bases: 6.

The chain carries TRBV2 and TRBJ2-7; TRBD2 matches at 10 bases. The J segment lost 1 base and the V segment lost 7 bases, leaving 10 bases of the junction unmatched. The CDR3 extends over 16 amino acids. Germline CDR1 is SNHLY and CDR2 is FYNNEI. The CDR3 protein is CASIQELAGVSYEQYF. The CDR3 nucleotides are TGTGCCAGCATCCAAGAGCTAGCGGGGGTTTCCTACGAGCAGTACTTC.

The chain links TRBV11-3 to TRBJ2-5; the D gene could be TRBD1 or TRBD2 (6 bases each). The CDR3 consists of 15 residues. V was cut by 5 bases and J by 5 bases, with 18 bases left in between. The germline V gene encodes CDR1 SGHNT and CDR2 YENEEA. The CDR3 DNA sequence: TGTGCCAGCAGCCGAGGGGGGCTTGTCCCGGAGACCCAGTACTTC. Translating it yields CASSRGGLVPETQYF. The full variable domain, its missing parts supplied by reference TRBV11-3 and TRBJ2-5, is EAGVVQSPRYKIIEKKQPVAFWCNPISGHNTLYWYLQNLGQGPELLIRYENEEAVDDSQLPKDRFSAERLKGVDSTLKIQPAELGDSAVYLCASSRGGLVPETQYFGPGTRLLVL.

This clonotype was counted ten times or more. The V call is TRBV7-9, the J call TRBJ1-2; possible D gene TRBD1, 6 bases. The germline V and J ends were trimmed by 5 bases and 4 bases, with 14 bases remaining between them. The CDR3 loop spans 14 amino acids. Germline V gene lookup returns CDR1 SEHNR and CDR2 FQNEAQ (reference sequence). This CDR3 reads CASSLRTAPYGYTF. Here the CDR3 DNA reads TGTGCCAGCAGCCTAAGGACAGCCCCCTATGGCTACACCTTC.